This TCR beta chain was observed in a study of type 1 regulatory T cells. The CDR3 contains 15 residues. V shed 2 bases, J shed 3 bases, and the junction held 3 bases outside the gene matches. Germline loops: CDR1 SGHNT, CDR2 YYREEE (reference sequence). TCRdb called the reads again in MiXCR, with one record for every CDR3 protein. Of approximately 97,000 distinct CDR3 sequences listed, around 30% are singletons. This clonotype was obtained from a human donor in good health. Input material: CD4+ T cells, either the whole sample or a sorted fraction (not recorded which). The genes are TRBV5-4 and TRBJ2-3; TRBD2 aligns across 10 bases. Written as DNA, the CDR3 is TGTGCCAGCAGCTTAGCGGGAGGGGTGACAGATACGCAGTATTTT. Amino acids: CASSLAGGVTDTQYF.